The clone carrying this TCR beta chain is a singleton in its sample. The antigen remains undetermined. iRepertoire HTBI primers and Arm-PCR of CDR3 regions built TCR beta libraries. TCRdb reanalysed the multiplex PCR reads using MiXCR and keeps one entry per CDR3 protein. The sample shows 380,000 or so distinct CDR3 sequences, around 16% of them seen only once. This sample is part of a study of regulatory T cells in long-lasting Graves disease. Points from the study as a whole: Patients whose Graves' disease persisted exhibited lower TCR diversity than those newly diagnosed.

This CDR3 has 14 amino acids. Looked up from germline, CDR1 is SQVTM and CDR2 is ANQGSEA. V dropped 4 bases and J dropped 5; count of bases not matched to a gene: 8. Time point meaning: newly diagnosed GD, antithyroid drugs for less than 3 months. PBMCs were the source of the RNA used for TCR sequencing. These records were also assigned to another study, of T cells in Graves' hyperthyroidism and ophthalmopathy. That paper adds: The patients, who ranged from 18 to 65 in age, presented with newly diagnosed hyperthyroidism lasting under 2 months. Exclusion followed for patients with uncontrolled infection, other autoimmune disease, pregnancy or lactation.

V and J are TRBV29-1 and TRBJ1-1; 9 nucleotides line up with TRBD1. The clonotype originates from a woman between 18 and 29 years old with Graves disease. The sample was peripheral blood mononuclear cells (PBMCs), taken at new diagnosis, from a patient treated with antithyroid drugs. CDR3 sequence: CSVAPGQGWTEAFF. The CDR3 DNA follows: TGCAGCGTTGCGCCGGGACAGGGATGGACTGAAGCTTTCTTT.